Listed below are T cell receptor beta chains from one sample, sequenced in a study of blood T cell repertoires in COVID-19. Assay: immunoSEQ multiplex PCR; the TCRdb copy retains only in-frame clones and omits some. Of over 85,000 clones in the sample, 75% to 90% were seen once. Sequencing used peripheral blood. The receptors here all came from a human donor in a cohort sampled during active COVID-19. The CDR3 runs from the conserved cysteine through the conserved F or W. The D gene is left open where the match is weak. Size tells how often a clone was seen (once, few, many) or the class of an expanded clone, and some rows leave it out.

d_gene	j_gene	v_gene	len	abundance	CDR3aa	CDR3nt
TRBD2	TRBJ2-7	TRBV27	14	-	CASSPRGVSYEQYF	TGTGCCAGCAGTCCTCGGGGGGTTTCCTACGAGCAGTACTTC
TRBD1	TRBJ1-5	TRBV2	15	-	CASRQPGQTYGPQHF	TGTGCCAGCAGGCAGCCGGGACAGACTTATGGGCCCCAGCATTTT
TRBD2	TRBJ2-3	TRBV10-1	15	-	CASSEVTSGTDTQYF	TGCGCCAGCAGTGAAGTGACTAGCGGGACAGATACGCAGTATTTT
TRBD2	TRBJ2-1	TRBV6-5	14	-	CASCESGRTNEQFF	TGTGCCAGCTGCGAGAGCGGGAGAACCAATGAGCAGTTCTTC
-	TRBJ2-1	TRBV20-1	14	-	CSASKRSSYNEQFF	TGCAGTGCTAGTAAGCGAAGCTCCTACAATGAGCAGTTCTTC
TRBD1	TRBJ1-3	TRBV28	15	-	CASSVTGVAGNTIYF	TGTGCCAGCAGTGTAACAGGGGTTGCTGGAAACACCATATATTTT
-	TRBJ1-5	TRBV11-2	16	-	CASSLDSTGNNQPQHF	TGTGCCAGCAGCTTAGATAGTACAGGGAATAATCAGCCCCAGCATTTT
-	TRBJ2-7	TRBV14	15	-	CASSQDEVALREQYF	TGTGCCAGCAGTCAAGACGAAGTAGCTTTGCGCGAGCAGTACTTC
-	TRBJ2-7	TRBV27	15	once	CASSLGGGTSYEQYF	TGTGCCAGCAGTTTAGGAGGAGGGACCTCCTACGAGCAGTACTTC
-	TRBJ2-3	TRBV2	17	-	CASGGGLSAKGTDTQYF	TGTGCCAGCGGTGGCGGCCTGTCGGCCAAGGGCACAGATACGCAGTATTTT
TRBD1	TRBJ1-2	TRBV27	14	-	CASRPTLQGRGYTF	TGTGCCAGCAGACCCACCTTACAGGGGCGCGGCTACACCTTC
TRBD1	TRBJ2-2	TRBV9	15	-	CASSVDGQGTGELFF	TGTGCCAGCAGCGTAGATGGACAGGGAACCGGGGAGCTGTTTTTT
-	TRBJ2-5	TRBV15	13	-	CATSRDPQETQYF	TGTGCCACCAGCAGAGATCCCCAGGAGACCCAGTACTTC
-	TRBJ1-2	TRBV5-1	14	-	CASSLSAGTSGYTF	TGCGCCAGCAGCTTGTCGGCAGGGACATCCGGCTACACCTTC
TRBD1	TRBJ1-1	TRBV28	16	-	CASSPRTGARDTEAFF	TGTGCCAGCAGTCCGAGGACAGGGGCGAGGGACACTGAAGCTTTCTTT
-	TRBJ1-4	TRBV5-1	12	-	CASSFSPEKLFF	TGCGCCAGCAGCTTCTCCCCTGAAAAACTGTTTTTT
TRBD1	TRBJ1-1	TRBV9	15	-	CASSETGVSGTEAFF	TGTGCCAGCAGCGAGACAGGGGTAAGCGGCACTGAAGCTTTCTTT
TRBD2	TRBJ2-7	TRBV19	14	-	CASSFSSGLYEQYF	TGTGCCAGTAGTTTCTCTAGCGGGCTCTACGAGCAGTACTTC
-	TRBJ2-1	TRBV3-1/TRBV3-2	15	-	CASSRTRSSYNEQFF	TGTGCCAGCAGCCGTACTAGGAGCTCCTACAATGAGCAGTTCTTC
TRBD2	TRBJ2-1	TRBV5-1	16	-	CASSLSGLAVRNEQFF	TGCGCCAGCAGCTTGTCGGGACTAGCTGTGAGAAATGAGCAGTTCTTC
-	TRBJ2-1	TRBV27	16	-	CASSASRRRVGNEQFF	TGTGCCAGCAGCGCGTCGAGGAGGAGAGTAGGGAATGAGCAGTTCTTC
-	TRBJ1-2	TRBV28	13	-	CASGASGALGYTF	TGTGCCAGCGGAGCGTCAGGGGCTCTTGGCTACACCTTC
TRBD2	TRBJ2-3	TRBV3-1/TRBV3-2	18	-	CASSQVQGLATQGDTQYF	TGTGCCAGCAGCCAAGTCCAAGGACTAGCAACCCAAGGGGATACGCAGTATTTT
-	TRBJ1-4	TRBV9	15	-	CASSVESGLKGKLFF	TGTGCCAGCAGCGTAGAGTCGGGACTGAAGGGAAAACTGTTTTTT
TRBD2	TRBJ2-1	TRBV9	14	-	CASTPGLAYNEQFF	TGTGCCAGCACCCCGGGACTAGCGTACAATGAGCAGTTCTTC
-	TRBJ1-1	TRBV14	14	-	CASSQENRATEAFF	TGTGCCAGCAGCCAAGAGAACAGGGCAACTGAAGCTTTCTTT
-	TRBJ2-3	TRBV9	14	-	CASSLSSSTDTQYF	TGTGCCAGCAGCCTTTCCTCTAGCACAGATACGCAGTATTTT
-	TRBJ2-4	TRBV28	15	-	CASRTSGVTKNIQYF	TGTGCCAGCAGGACCTCAGGGGTAACCAAAAACATTCAGTACTTC
-	TRBJ2-2	TRBV30	11	-	CAWTSTGELFF	TGTGCCTGGACCTCTACCGGGGAGCTGTTTTTT